This record concerns one TCR beta chain sequence. Its matching antigen is unknown. The sample is drawn from a study of shared clonotypes between healthy human individuals. Overall study: Per donor, CD8 memory used one plate, CD8 naive used two, CD4 memory used three and CD4 naive used three. Overall study results and limits: In general, naive subsets displayed greater estimated richness than memory subsets did. Only blood samples were collected, and tissue repertoires likely differ.

Every subset had its genomic DNA shared out evenly among several immunoSEQ plates. Profiling relied on immunoSEQ multiplex PCR, and the TCRdb table lists in-frame clones only, not all of them. Among roughly 2.4 million clones listed, approximately 94% were seen once. The CDR3 totals 13 residues. Germline CDR1 reads MNHEY; CDR2 reads SVGAGI. Trimming took off 6 bases at V and 7 bases at J, with 16 bases between the two ends. This receptor was identified in a man between 18 and 35 years old in good health. V and J are TRBV6-5 and TRBJ2-7; D uncertain. The sample taken for sequencing was naive CD4+ T cells sorted from blood. Subset in this sample: CD45RA+ positively selected. The chain's CDR3 is CASSKGYSGEQYF. The CDR3 DNA reads as TGTGCCAGCAGCAAGGGCTATTCGGGTGAGCAGTACTTC.